Shown below are 14 T cell receptor beta chains from a single sample sequenced in a study of PD-1 blockade in classical Hodgkin lymphoma. Time point indicated: newly diagnosed, previously untreated cHL patient sample. Investigators isolated CD4+ T cells from thawed PBMCs through magnetic negative selection. The data were produced by immunoSEQ multiplex PCR, yet TCRdb's version contains in-frame clones alone and is incomplete. This table has roughly 27,000 clones, around 92% appearing once. Sample: CD4+ T cells from blood. These receptor sequences come from a human donor with classical Hodgkin lymphoma.

The CDR3 region has the DNA TGTGCCAGCAGTTACTCGACCCAGCGTGGCTACACCTTC. Amino acids: CASSYSTQRGYTF. V is TRBV6-5 and J is TRBJ1-2; D unclear. The CDR3 loop spans 13 amino acids. CDR1 is MNHEY, CDR2 SVGAGI, per germline. The V gene lost 0 bases and the J gene lost 7 bases, with 9 bases spanning the gap.

The chain recombines TRBV7-8 with TRBJ1-2; possibly TRBD1 for D (5 bases). The V end was cut by 0 bases, the J end by 9 bases, with 14 bases between. From germline, CDR1 is SGHVS and CDR2 FQNEAQ. The length of the CDR3 is 14 residues. CDR3 protein: CASSLAGRGNSYTF. CDR3 in DNA: TGTGCCAGCAGCTTAGCCGGGAGGGGAAATAGCTACACCTTC.

The rearrangement joins TRBV7-6 to TRBJ2-5; possible D gene TRBD2, 6 bases. CDR1 is SGHVS and CDR2 is FNYEAQ in the germline V gene. V dropped 5 bases and J dropped 3 bases, with 10 bases sitting between them. The CDR3 consists of 13 residues. The CDR3 DNA reads as TGTGCCAGCAGCCCGCGGACTAAAGAGACCCAGTACTTC. Protein: CASSPRTKETQYF.

The chain uses TRBV28 and TRBJ2-7; TRBD1 aligns across 9 bases. Trimming removed 6 bases from V and 6 bases from J; junction bases left unmatched: 12. This CDR3 has 15 amino acids. Germline loops: CDR1 MDHEN, CDR2 SYDVKM. The CDR3 DNA follows: TGTGCCAGCAGCGGGCCCGGGACAGGGTTTTTCGAGCAGTACTTC. Protein sequence: CASSGPGTGFFEQYF.

The chain has TRBV5-1 and TRBJ2-3, with a weak D call TRBD1 (6 bases). Trimming removed 0 bases at V and 2 bases at J, with 10 bases between. This CDR3 comprises 15 residues. Germline-derived CDR1 and CDR2 are SGHRS and YFSETQ. This CDR3 is CASSLAGADTDTQYF. The CDR3 DNA reads TGCGCCAGCAGCTTGGCAGGGGCCGACACAGATACGCAGTATTTT.

The chain recombines TRBV7-2 with TRBJ2-7, with TRBD2 matching 14 bases. This CDR3 is 16 amino acids long. The ends lost 5 bases at V and 0 bases at J; junction bases unmatched: 3. Germline V gives CDR1 SGHTA, CDR2 FQGNSA. Written as DNA, the CDR3 is TGTGCCAGCAGCCGGACTAGCGGGGGGAGCTCCTACGAGCAGTACTTC. Translating gives CASSRTSGGSSYEQYF.

J is TRBJ2-1 and V is TRBV9; D ambiguous. The germline CDR1 and CDR2 sequences are SGDLS and YYNGEE. This CDR3 region has 14 residues. The V and J ends lost 4 bases and 0 bases respectively, with 8 bases between them. Here the CDR3 reads CASSPLGSYNEQFF. The CDR3 bases are TGTGCCAGCAGCCCTCTGGGCTCCTACAATGAGCAGTTCTTC.

This sequence joins TRBV5-1 and TRBJ2-5; perhaps TRBD2 as D (6 bases). The DNA end is a closer match to TRBJ2-7, so the J assignment may be wrong. CDR3 length equals 14 residues. Looked up from germline, CDR1 is SGHRS and CDR2 is YFSETQ. DNA for the CDR3: TGCGCCAGCAGCTCCCCGGGAGCGCCGGGCGAGCAGTACTTC. Residues: CASSSPGAPGEQYF.

The chain uses TRBV2 and TRBJ1-6; the D is unclear. This CDR3 spans 13 amino acids. The germline CDR1 and CDR2 sequences are SNHLY and FYNNEI. V lost 6 bases, J lost 7 bases, and 10 bases lay in between. CDR3 DNA: TGTGCCAGCAGCGTCTACAGAAATTCACCCCTCCACTTT. This encodes CASSVYRNSPLHF.

The J gene is TRBJ2-1, the V gene TRBV7-9; 7 positions match TRBD2. Looked up from germline, CDR1 is SEHNR and CDR2 is FQNEAQ (reference sequence). V lost 5 bases and J lost 7; bases outside the gene matches: 8. The CDR3 contains 14 residues. Here the CDR3 reads CASSPILAANEQFF. Here the CDR3 DNA reads TGTGCCAGCAGCCCGATCCTAGCGGCTAATGAGCAGTTCTTC.

This rearrangement joins TRBV28 to TRBJ2-7, with D perhaps matching TRBD1 (5 bases). The V gene's germline CDR1 is MDHEN and CDR2 SYDVKM. The CDR3 consists of 12 residues. V lost 8 bases to trimming and J lost 0 bases, with 8 bases between them. CDR3 protein: CASQGLSYEQYF. In nucleotides, the CDR3 is TGTGCCAGCCAGGGCCTCTCCTACGAGCAGTACTTC.

CDR3 amino acids: CSVEQETQYF. CDR3 bases: TGCAGCGTTGAACAAGAGACCCAGTACTTC. V is TRBV29-1 and J is TRBJ2-5, with D unresolved. The germline V gene encodes CDR1 SQVTM and CDR2 ANQGSEA. The CDR3 is 10 residues long. Trimming removed 2 bases at V and 2 bases at J, with 0 bases between.

The rearrangement links TRBV28 to TRBJ1-2; possible D gene TRBD1, 6 bases. Trimming took off 6 bases at V and 3 bases at J, with 14 bases between the two ends. This CDR3 spans 14 amino acids. Per germline, CDR1 MDHEN and CDR2 SYDVKM. CDR3 in DNA: TGTGCCAGCAGCCTGGGGGCGGTGGACTATGGCTACACCTTC. Translating it yields CASSLGAVDYGYTF.

The chain has TRBV18 and TRBJ2-1; D may be TRBD1 or TRBD2 (5 bases each). CDR1 KGHSH and CDR2 LQKENI come from the germline V gene. V lost 3 bases to trimming and J lost 4 bases, with 16 bases between them. The CDR3 runs 16 residues. CDR3 sequence (DNA): TGTGCCAGCTCACCGATTTACGGGGCCGGGTACAATGAGCAGTTCTTC. It specifies CASSPIYGAGYNEQFF.